The rows below give T cell receptor beta chains drawn from one sample of a study of blood T cell repertoires in COVID-19. This table comes from immunoSEQ multiplex PCR, and its TCRdb copy is limited to in-frame clones, with some not included. The sample shows 250,000 or so clones, about 85% of them seen only once. The material sequenced was peripheral blood. The source is a man in his 60s with acute or convalescent COVID-19. The CDR3 runs from the conserved cysteine through the conserved F or W. A D gene is named only where the DNA matches it firmly. Clone size, where shown, is once, few, many, or a class for clones that have expanded.

d_gene,v_gene,len,abundance,j_gene,CDR3nt,CDR3aa
TRBD2,TRBV28,15,-,TRBJ2-7,TGTGCCAGCAGTTCCAGACTAGCGGGGACCTACGAGCAGTACTTC,CASSSRLAGTYEQYF
-,TRBV20-1,10,-,TRBJ1-4,TGCAGTGCTAGGAGGGAAAAACTGTTTTTT,CSARREKLFF
-,TRBV10-3,14,-,TRBJ2-2,TGTGCCATCACCCTTGACAGGAACACCGGGGAGCTGTTTTTT,CAITLDRNTGELFF
TRBD1,TRBV27,14,-,TRBJ2-2,TGTGCCAGCAGCGTGAACCAGGGGGCCGGGGAGCTGTTTTTT,CASSVNQGAGELFF
-,TRBV5-1,16,-,TRBJ2-7,TGCGCCAGCAGCTTGGGGGCGATGGTACTTGGGTACGAGCAGTACTTC,CASSLGAMVLGYEQYF
TRBD1,TRBV5-1,14,-,TRBJ2-7,TGCGCCAGCTCGCAGGGGGACAGGTCCTACGAGCAGTACTTC,CASSQGDRSYEQYF
-,TRBV7-2,15,once,TRBJ1-4,TGTGCCAGCAGCTTAGCCCAGCGGGCCCGCGAAAAACTGTTTTTT,CASSLAQRAREKLFF
TRBD1,TRBV10-2,15,-,TRBJ1-1,TGCGCCAGCAATTGGCCAGGGGGCTTGGACACTGAAGCTTTCTTT,CASNWPGGLDTEAFF
-,TRBV5-1,14,-,TRBJ2-7,TGCGCCAGCAGGCCTCGGGGGGCCTCCTACGAGCAGTACTTC,CASRPRGASYEQYF
-,TRBV28,15,few,TRBJ2-3,TGTGCCAGCAGTCCAGCGGGCCTCAGCACAGATACGCAGTATTTT,CASSPAGLSTDTQYF
-,TRBV6-6,17,-,TRBJ2-7,TGTGCCAGCAGTCCCCATAGGCTAGCCGGCGACGACTACGAGCAGTACTTC,CASSPHRLAGDDYEQYF
-,TRBV9,15,once,TRBJ2-7,TGTGCCAGCAGCGTAGCTCCGATATTAGGGGACGAGCAGTACTTC,CASSVAPILGDEQYF
TRBD2,TRBV7-2,15,-,TRBJ2-7,TGTGCCAGCAGTCGCACTAGCGGGAGATCCTACGAGCAGTACTTC,CASSRTSGRSYEQYF
-,TRBV7-3,15,-,TRBJ2-2,TGTGCCAGCAGCTTAGGGGGGACGAACACCGGGGAGCTGTTTTTT,CASSLGGTNTGELFF
-,TRBV6-5,15,-,TRBJ1-4,TGTGCCAGCACTCGACTAGGGCGACCCAATGAAAAACTGTTTTTT,CASTRLGRPNEKLFF
-,TRBV4-1,13,-,TRBJ1-5,TGCGCCAGCAGCCAAGGGGCTAATCAGCCCCAGCATTTT,CASSQGANQPQHF
TRBD1,TRBV28,16,-,TRBJ1-2,TGTGCCAGCAGTTCACCTCTCGAGACAGGGGCTAGGAGCTACACCTTC,CASSSPLETGARSYTF
TRBD1,TRBV18,14,-,TRBJ1-1,TGTGCCAGCTCACTGTGGCGCAGGGGGGCTGAAGCTTTCTTT,CASSLWRRGAEAFF
-,TRBV5-1,16,-,TRBJ2-5,TGCGCCAGCAGCTCGGCTTTGCGGCTAGCGAAGGAGACCCAGTACTTC,CASSSALRLAKETQYF
TRBD2,TRBV7-6,15,-,TRBJ2-1,TGTGCCAGCAGCCCCGGGACTAGCGGATTTAATGAGCAGTTCTTC,CASSPGTSGFNEQFF
TRBD2,TRBV7-9,16,-,TRBJ2-1,TGTGCCAGCAGCCCACGACTAGCGGGAGGGTACAATGAGCAGTTCTTC,CASSPRLAGGYNEQFF
-,TRBV5-1,15,-,TRBJ2-5,TGCGCCAGCAGCTTGGGCGGGTCCGGGGAAAAGACCCAGTACTTC,CASSLGGSGEKTQYF
TRBD1,TRBV5-1,15,-,TRBJ2-5,TGCGCCAGCAGCTTATTGGGACAGTACCAAGAGACCCAGTACTTC,CASSLLGQYQETQYF
TRBD2,TRBV28,15,-,TRBJ2-7,TGTGCCAGCAGTCAAGGACTAGCGGCGACCTACGAGCAGTACTTC,CASSQGLAATYEQYF
-,TRBV6-5,16,-,TRBJ1-1,TGTGCCAGCAGTTATTCCCGGGACAAGGGTAACACTGAAGCTTTCTTT,CASSYSRDKGNTEAFF
-,TRBV4-1,14,-,TRBJ1-2,TGCGCCAGCAGCCAAGAGAAGGGGAACTATGGCTACACCTTC,CASSQEKGNYGYTF
TRBD1,TRBV2,15,-,TRBJ1-1,TGTGCCAGCACACCTTACGGGACAGGGGGCTCTGAAGCTTTCTTT,CASTPYGTGGSEAFF
-,TRBV10-3,13,-,TRBJ2-7,TGTGCCATCAGCCTAGGCACCTCCTACGAGCAGTACTTC,CAISLGTSYEQYF
TRBD2,TRBV10-1,17,-,TRBJ2-7,TGCGCCAGCAGTGCCCCCGGGACTAGCGGGGCAGTCTACGAGCAGTACTTC,CASSAPGTSGAVYEQYF
TRBD2,TRBV6-6,14,-,TRBJ2-2,TGTGCCACCTCACTAGCGGGGGCCACCGGGGAGCTGTTTTTT,CATSLAGATGELFF
TRBD1,TRBV2,12,few,TRBJ2-1,TGTGCCGGAGGACAGGGCCTTAATGAGCAGTTCTTC,CAGGQGLNEQFF
-,TRBV6-5,14,-,TRBJ1-2,TGTGCCAGCAGCGCCGGGGGGCTGCGCTATGGCTACACCTTC,CASSAGGLRYGYTF
TRBD1,TRBV27,18,once,TRBJ2-1,TGTGCCAGCAGTTTATCGGGGGACAGGGGGTTTTCCTACAATGAGCAGTTCTTC,CASSLSGDRGFSYNEQFF
-,TRBV7-3,13,-,TRBJ1-2,TGTGCCAGCAGCCCTGGGGCCAGGGCTGGCTACACCTTC,CASSPGARAGYTF
TRBD1,TRBV9,18,-,TRBJ1-4,TGTGCCAGCAGCGTAGACCCCCCGACAGGGGCAACTAATGAAAAACTGTTTTTT,CASSVDPPTGATNEKLFF
-,TRBV6-5,13,-,TRBJ1-1,TGTGCCAGCAGTTACTCGAGGAACACTGAAGCTTTCTTT,CASSYSRNTEAFF
-,TRBV5-6,13,-,TRBJ1-2,TGTGCCAGCAGCTCCCCGAGTCACTATGGCTACACCTTC,CASSSPSHYGYTF
TRBD2,TRBV4-3,15,-,TRBJ2-7,TGCGCCAGCAGCCAAGAGGGCGGGAGGAGCTACGAGCAGTACTTC,CASSQEGGRSYEQYF
-,TRBV15,14,-,TRBJ1-2,TGTGCCACCAGCAGGTTGGACAGCCACTATGGCTACACCTTC,CATSRLDSHYGYTF
-,TRBV5-5,15,-,TRBJ2-1,TGTGCCAGCAGCTTGTGTCTCAGGTTCGACAATGAGCAGTTCTTC,CASSLCLRFDNEQFF
TRBD1,TRBV18,14,-,TRBJ1-1,TGTGCCAGCTCACACGGGACAGGGAACACTGAAGCTTTCTTT,CASSHGTGNTEAFF
TRBD1,TRBV19,15,-,TRBJ2-7,TGTGCCAGTAGTCCCGGACAGGGGGCAACCTACGAGCAGTACTTC,CASSPGQGATYEQYF